Listed here are 27 T cell receptor beta chains from one sample, sequenced in a study of vaccination and CD4 T cells after COVID-19. The treatment is: approximately nine-day PBMC culture with coronavirus spike peptide pools or control peptides (ViraFEST assay). Collection of the unexposed donor's CD4+ T cells took place before the COVID-19 pandemic (2011-2018). These TCRs' antigens remain unknown. Sequencing of the DNA from cultured CD4+ T cells was carried out with the Oncomine TCR Beta short-read assay. After culture, CD4+ T cells served as the source for genomic DNA extraction. Each CDR3 protein gets one entry after TCRdb re-called the PCR reads with MiXCR. The sample has several thousand distinct CDR3 sequences, approximately 31% seen once. The sequenced sample consisted of CD4+ T cells from blood, cultured in vitro. All receptors come from a human donor in good health.

This clonotype was counted between two and nine times. The chain links TRBV6-5 to TRBJ2-3; no definite D call. CDR3 length: 12 amino acids. The V and J ends lost 0 bases and 5 bases respectively, with 3 bases between them. Per germline, CDR1 MNHEY and CDR2 SVGAGI. CDR3 in amino acids: CASSYSRDTQYF. The CDR3 DNA reads as TGTGCCAGCAGTTACTCCCGAGATACGCAGTATTTT.

This clonotype was counted only a few times. The DNA of the CDR3 is TGTGCCAGCAACCGGGGACAGGGGACCCCCCCCACCTTC. Translation gives CASNRGQGTPPTF. The chain carries TRBV6-2 or TRBV6-3 and TRBJ1-2, with 10 bases matching TRBD1. CDR3 size: 13 residues. Germline loops: CDR1 MNHEY, CDR2 SVGEGT. V lost 7 bases, J lost 13 bases, and 12 bases stayed unmatched.

This clonotype occurred a few times. This sequence joins TRBV6-2 or TRBV6-3 and TRBJ2-3; tentatively, D is TRBD2 (5 bases). V was trimmed by 4 bases and J by 2 bases, leaving 13 bases between them. The CDR3 sequence is 15 residues long. CDR1 and CDR2 from the germline V gene are MNHEY and SVGEGT. This CDR3 reads CASSFTRVLTDTQYF. The CDR3 nucleotides are TGTGCCAGCAGTTTCACTAGGGTCCTCACAGATACGCAGTATTTT.

The genes are TRBV20-1 and TRBJ2-7, with TRBD2 matching 12 bases. The CDR3 consists of 16 residues. After removal of 6 bases from V and 3 bases from J, the junction contained 12 bases not matched to a gene. Per germline, CDR1 DFQATT and CDR2 SNEGSKA (reference sequence). The CDR3: CSARKGLAGTFYEQYF. As DNA, the CDR3 is TGCAGTGCCCGAAAAGGACTAGCGGGAACCTTCTACGAGCAGTACTTC.

The V call is TRBV20-1, the J call TRBJ2-2; maybe TRBD2 (6 bases). V was clipped by 3 bases and J by 5 bases, with 13 bases between them. Germline values: CDR1 DFQATT, CDR2 SNEGSKA (reference sequence). This CDR3 comprises 14 residues. Here the CDR3 reads CSARVGGATGELFF. Here the CDR3 DNA reads TGCAGTGCTAGGGTCGGCGGGGCGACCGGGGAGCTGTTTTTT.

The chain joins TRBV6-5 to TRBJ2-4; a weak D match, TRBD2 (5 bases). Germline lookup yields CDR1 MNHEY and CDR2 SVGAGI. The CDR3 is made up of 16 amino acids. Trimming took 0 bases from V and 1 from J, leaving 10 bases between them. CDR3 DNA: TGTGCCAGCAGTTACTCCGGGAATGCGGCCAAAAACATTCAGTACTTC. This sequence encodes CASSYSGNAAKNIQYF.

CDR3 region: CASSYHGQGTYEQYF. As DNA, the CDR3 is TGTGCCAGCAGTTACCACGGACAGGGGACCTACGAGCAGTACTTC. V is TRBV6-5 and J is TRBJ2-7; 9 bases match TRBD1. V lost 2 bases and J lost 2; bases outside the gene matches: 4. Germline V gene data show CDR1 as MNHEY and CDR2 as SVGAGI. The CDR3 is 15 amino acids.

The chain recombines TRBV20-1 with TRBJ1-1; TRBD1 might be the D (6 bases). There are 14 residues in the CDR3. Trimming removed 4 bases at V and 3 bases at J, with 15 bases between. Germline CDR1 reads DFQATT; CDR2 reads SNEGSKA (reference sequence). The CDR3 sequence: CSATRGGWDTEAFF. CDR3 in DNA: TGCAGTGCTACTAGGGGGGGCTGGGACACTGAAGCTTTCTTT.

This clonotype was counted between two and nine times. The CDR3 is CASSFLVTGSGNTIYF. The CDR3 region has the DNA TGTGCCAGCAGCTTCCTTGTGACAGGAAGTGGAAACACCATATATTTT. J is TRBJ1-3 and V is TRBV7-9; TRBD1 might be the D (6 bases). V was pared by 3 bases and J by 3 bases, with 15 bases between. Germline V lookup: CDR1 SEHNR, CDR2 FQNEAQ (reference sequence). This CDR3 is built from 16 residues.

The V gene is TRBV7-2, the J gene TRBJ2-7; a possible D gene is TRBD1 (7 bases). V dropped 8 bases and J dropped 3 bases, with 8 bases sitting between them. This CDR3 comprises 11 residues. Germline assignment: CDR1 SGHTA and CDR2 FQGNSA. This chain's CDR3 is CASQGGYEQYF. CDR3 DNA: TGTGCCAGCCAGGGGGGCTACGAGCAGTACTTC.

This clonotype was picked up a small number of times. V usage is TRBV27 and J usage is TRBJ2-4; TRBD1 matches 8 bases. Germline-derived CDR1 and CDR2 are MNHEY and SMNVEV (reference sequence). This CDR3 spans 15 amino acids. V gave up 2 bases and J gave up 6 bases; unmatched junction bases: 6. The CDR3 nucleotides are TGTGCCAGCAGTTTAACCACAGGGGGGCCAAACATTCAGTACTTC. It translates to CASSLTTGGPNIQYF.

The chain uses TRBV6-1 and TRBJ2-5, with D tentatively TRBD2 (5 bases). CDR1 is MNHNS, CDR2 SASEGT, per germline. This CDR3 has 11 residues. The V end was cut by 6 bases, the J end by 9 bases, with 11 bases between. The CDR3 loop is CASSRTGSQYF. The CDR3 nucleotides are TGTGCCAGCAGCCGCACGGGGTCCCAGTACTTC.

The chain uses TRBV6-2 or TRBV6-3 and TRBJ2-5, with D uncertain. CDR1 and CDR2 from the germline V gene are MNHEY and SVGEGT. Trimming removed 0 bases at V and 5 bases at J, with 13 bases between. The CDR3 consists of 15 residues. In DNA form, the CDR3 reads TGTGCCAGCAGTTACTCGCCGGGCCACGGCGAGACCCAGTACTTC. This encodes CASSYSPGHGETQYF.

This chain uses TRBV11-2 with TRBJ2-3; D is undetermined. The CDR3 has 15 residues. V lost 4 bases, J lost 1 base, and 12 bases lay in between. Germline V gene lookup returns CDR1 SGHAT and CDR2 FQNNGV. CDR3 coding DNA: TGTGCCAGCAGCTCCCAACGTAGAGGCACAGATACGCAGTATTTT. Translating it yields CASSSQRRGTDTQYF.

Only a few counts were recorded for this clonotype. The chain joins TRBV20-1 to TRBJ2-7; 12 bases fit TRBD2. The CDR3 totals 15 residues. CDR1 is DFQATT, CDR2 SNEGSKA, per germline (reference sequence). Trimming cost V 0 bases and J 2 bases; bases outside gene matches: 2. The CDR3 sequence is CSARELAGGPYEQYF. In nucleotides, the CDR3 is TGCAGTGCTAGAGAACTAGCGGGAGGACCCTACGAGCAGTACTTC.

The chain is built from TRBV6-1 and TRBJ2-5; 8 bases line up with TRBD1. Germline values: CDR1 MNHNS, CDR2 SASEGT. The CDR3 length is 14 residues. V gave up 5 bases and J gave up 2 bases; unmatched junction bases: 4. The CDR3 sequence is CASSRYRGQETQYF. The DNA for the CDR3 is TGTGCCAGCAGTAGGTACAGGGGGCAAGAGACCCAGTACTTC.

There are a few counts of this clonotype. The chain couples TRBV28 to TRBJ2-5; 11 positions agree with TRBD1. Germline CDR1 reads MDHEN; CDR2 reads SYDVKM. V lost 7 bases, J lost 2 bases, and 9 bases stayed unmatched. The CDR3 consists of 16 residues. DNA of the CDR3: TGTGCCAGCAACATAGCCGGGACAGGGGGGCAAGAGACCCAGTACTTC. It is translated as CASNIAGTGGQETQYF.

The chain joins TRBV5-5 to TRBJ1-6; D is undetermined. The CDR3 has 14 amino acids. V lost 0 bases to trimming and J lost 7 bases, with 8 bases between them. CDR1 and CDR2 (germline): SGHKS, YYEKEE (reference sequence). The CDR3 DNA sequence: TGTGCCAGCAGCTTGGAGCCAGTGAATTCACCCCTCCACTTT. Its translation is CASSLEPVNSPLHF.

The rearrangement uses TRBV7-6 and TRBJ2-1; 13 nucleotides match TRBD2. V dropped 0 bases and J dropped 9; count of bases not matched to a gene: 8. This CDR3 comprises 17 residues. Germline values: CDR1 SGHVS, CDR2 FNYEAQ. The CDR3 DNA reads TGTGCCAGCAGCTTAGCCACTAGCGGGAGGGCCGGAGGTGAGCAGTTCTTC. Translated, it gives CASSLATSGRAGGEQFF.

This clonotype was seen only a few times. CDR3: CASSTGITGELFF. Written as DNA, the CDR3 is TGTGCCAGCAGCACGGGGATCACCGGGGAGCTGTTTTTT. The chain combines TRBV7-2 with TRBJ2-2; the D gene is possibly TRBD2 (5 bases). Germline CDR1 and CDR2: SGHTA and FQGNSA. The V end was cut by 5 bases, the J end by 4 bases, with 8 bases between. The length of the CDR3 is 13 residues.

The rearrangement uses TRBV24-1 and TRBJ2-3; a weak D match, TRBD2 (5 bases). Germline V CDR1 and CDR2: KGHDR, SFDVKD. This CDR3 spans 17 amino acids. The V end was cut by 2 bases, the J end by 2 bases, with 16 bases between. CDR3 residues: CATSDSGVGGFTDTQYF. As DNA, the CDR3 is TGTGCCACCAGTGATTCCGGGGTGGGCGGGTTCACAGATACGCAGTATTTT.

The gene calls are TRBV20-1 and TRBJ2-1; D might be TRBD1 or TRBD2, each matching 5 bases. Germline CDR1 and CDR2: DFQATT and SNEGSKA (reference sequence). This CDR3 spans 13 amino acids. As DNA, the CDR3 is TGCAGCCCTAGGGGAGTAGCTAACAATGAGCAGTTCTTC. This sequence encodes CSPRGVANNEQFF.

The chain couples TRBV9 to TRBJ1-1, with 9 bases identical to TRBD1. After removal of 2 bases from V and 6 bases from J, the junction contained 2 bases not matched to a gene. Germline CDR1 reads SGDLS; CDR2 reads YYNGEE. The CDR3 runs to 13 residues. CDR3 loop: CASSVTGGSEAFF. CDR3 bases: TGTGCCAGCAGCGTTACAGGGGGCTCTGAAGCTTTCTTT.

CDR3 amino acids: CSALNHRGLNIQYF. Here the CDR3 DNA reads TGCAGTGCGCTAAACCACAGGGGACTAAACATTCAGTACTTC. This sequence joins TRBV20-1 and TRBJ2-4; possible D gene TRBD1, 7 bases. CDR1 is DFQATT and CDR2 is SNEGSKA in the germline V gene (reference sequence). V dropped 6 bases and J dropped 6 bases, with 18 bases sitting between them. The CDR3 loop spans 14 amino acids.

The V call is TRBV18, the J call TRBJ2-5; D ambiguous. The CDR3 runs to 15 residues. Trimming left V 0 bases short and J 1 base short, with 9 bases between. Looked up from germline, CDR1 is KGHSH and CDR2 is LQKENI. The CDR3 protein is CASSPPSHPQETQYF. The CDR3 DNA follows: TGTGCCAGCTCACCACCGTCTCACCCCCAAGAGACCCAGTACTTC.

This sequence joins TRBV19 and TRBJ2-7, with D possibly being TRBD1 or TRBD2 (5 bases each). V lost 4 bases and J 2 bases, leaving 18 bases between the germline ends. The CDR3 covers 16 residues. Looked up from germline, CDR1 is LNHDA and CDR2 is SQIVND (reference sequence). CDR3 region: CASSRGSLRAAYEQYF. CDR3 in DNA: TGTGCCAGTAGTAGGGGGTCTTTGCGGGCCGCCTACGAGCAGTACTTC.

This chain links TRBV11-2 with TRBJ2-3; 7 nucleotides line up with TRBD1. CDR1 and CDR2 (germline): SGHAT, FQNNGV. The length of the CDR3 is 14 residues. V trimming: 4 bases; J trimming: 6 bases; junction bases outside the gene matches: 7. This CDR3 is CASSSQGVRDTQYF. The CDR3 DNA reads as TGTGCCAGCAGCTCGCAGGGGGTACGGGATACGCAGTATTTT.